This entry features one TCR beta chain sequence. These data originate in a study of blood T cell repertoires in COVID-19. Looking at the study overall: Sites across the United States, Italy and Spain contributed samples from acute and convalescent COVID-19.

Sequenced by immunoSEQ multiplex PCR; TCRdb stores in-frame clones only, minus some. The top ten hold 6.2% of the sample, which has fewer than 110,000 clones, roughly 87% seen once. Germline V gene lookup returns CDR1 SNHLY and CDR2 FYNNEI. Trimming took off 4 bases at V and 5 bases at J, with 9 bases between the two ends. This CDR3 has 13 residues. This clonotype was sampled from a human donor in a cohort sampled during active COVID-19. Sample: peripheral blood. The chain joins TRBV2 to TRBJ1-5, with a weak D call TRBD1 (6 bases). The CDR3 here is CASSVAGDQPQHF. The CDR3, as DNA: TGTGCCAGCAGTGTGGCAGGGGATCAGCCCCAGCATTTT.